The 27 T cell receptor beta chains below were found in one sample sequenced in a study of blood T cell repertoires in COVID-19. Produced via immunoSEQ multiplex PCR; TCRdb's table is partial and in-frame only. The table includes over 350,000 clones, 80% to 90% detected once. Sequenced sample: peripheral blood. The source is a woman in her twenties or thirties with active or convalescent COVID-19.

The rearrangement uses TRBV5-8 and TRBJ2-1; weak D call: TRBD2 (5 bases). This CDR3 has 15 residues. The germline V gene has CDR1 SGHTS and CDR2 YDEGEE. V was cut by 2 bases and J by 5 bases, with 14 bases left in between. The CDR3 here is CASSFLGRGDNEQFF. In DNA, the CDR3 is TGTGCCAGCAGCTTTTTAGGCCGGGGTGACAATGAGCAGTTCTTC.

The J gene is TRBJ1-5, the V gene TRBV6-1; D not certain. The CDR3 is made up of 14 amino acids. Between the trimmed V and J ends, which lost 3 bases and 0 bases, there was a span of 6 bases. The germline CDR1 and CDR2 sequences are MNHNS and SASEGT. CDR3 in amino acids: CASSEADSNQPQHF. The CDR3, as DNA: TGTGCCAGCAGTGAGGCGGATAGCAATCAGCCCCAGCATTTT.

The chain links TRBV13 to TRBJ1-1; D is unresolved. Trimming left V 4 bases short and J 7 bases short, with 13 bases between. CDR1 is PRHDT, CDR2 FYEKMQ, per germline (reference sequence). This CDR3 region has 13 residues. CDR3 DNA sequence: TGTGCCAGCAGCTCATCGAGGCCCAATGAAGCTTTCTTT. The encoded protein is CASSSSRPNEAFF.

V is TRBV20-1 and J is TRBJ1-2, with D possibly being TRBD1 (5 bases). Trimming took off 3 bases at V and 0 bases at J, with 11 bases between the two ends. There are 14 residues in the CDR3. Germline assignment: CDR1 DFQATT and CDR2 SNEGSKA (reference sequence). CDR3 loop: CSASLLTANYGYTF. DNA for the CDR3: TGCAGTGCTAGTCTCCTGACAGCTAACTATGGCTACACCTTC.

The chain joins TRBV18 to TRBJ1-3, with 11 bases lining up with TRBD1. With 6 bases clipped from V and 2 bases from J, the junction kept 6 bases outside the gene matches. This CDR3 is 16 amino acids long. Germline V gives CDR1 KGHSH, CDR2 LQKENI. CDR3 sequence reads: CASSPRTGGPGNTIYF. CDR3 nucleotide sequence: TGTGCCAGCTCCCCTAGGACAGGGGGCCCTGGAAACACCATATATTTT.

The CDR3 DNA reads as TGTGCCAGTAGTCTGGGGCAGAACACTGAAGCTTTCTTT. This gives the protein CASSLGQNTEAFF. The rearrangement links TRBV19 to TRBJ1-1; a possible D gene is TRBD1 (5 bases). Per the germline V gene, CDR1 is LNHDA and CDR2 is SQIVND (reference sequence). V lost 5 bases and J lost 1, with 8 bases in between. The CDR3 is made up of 13 amino acids. Full variable domain (outside the CDR3, taken from reference TRBV19 and TRBJ1-1): DGGITQSPKYLFRKEGQNVTLSCEQNLNHDAMYWYRQDPGQGLRLIYYSQIVNDFQKGDIAEGYSVSREKKESFPLTVTSAQKNPTAFYLCASSLGQNTEAFFGQGTRLTVV.

This clone is a singleton in its sample. The chain joins TRBV2 to TRBJ1-2; TRBD1 aligns across 7 bases. The V and J ends lost 7 bases and 4 bases, in that order; junction bases with no gene match: 12. Germline CDR1 SNHLY, CDR2 FYNNEI. This CDR3 has 15 amino acids. The CDR3 bases are TGTGCCAGCACCCCTGTGGAGGGGGCGGTCTATGGCTACACCTTC. Its protein is CASTPVEGAVYGYTF. The full variable domain, with the rest looked up from reference TRBV2 and TRBJ1-2, is EPEVTQTPSHQVTQMGQEVILRCVPISNHLYFYWYRQILGQKVEFLVSFYNNEISEKSEIFDDQFSVERPDGSNFTLKIRSTKLEDSAMYFCASTPVEGAVYGYTFGSGTRLTVV.

The V call is TRBV18, the J call TRBJ1-2, with TRBD1 as a possible D gene (6 bases). CDR1 and CDR2 from the germline V gene are KGHSH and LQKENI. There are 20 residues in the CDR3. Trimming shortened V by 1 base and J by 0 bases, and 24 bases separated the two germline ends. The CDR3 nucleotides are TGTGCCAGCTCACCACTGAGTGGCGGGGGGACACTTTTTCCTAACTATGGCTACACCTTC. It specifies CASSPLSGGGTLFPNYGYTF.

The V call is TRBV19, the J call TRBJ1-5, with a weak D call TRBD1 (5 bases). Germline CDR1 is LNHDA and CDR2 is SQIVND (reference sequence). The ends were cut back, 1 base at V and 3 bases at J, with 10 bases in the middle. This CDR3 region has 15 residues. The CDR3 loop is CASSIGRGSNQPQHF. The CDR3 DNA is TGTGCCAGTAGTATAGGGAGGGGCTCCAATCAGCCCCAGCATTTT.

This clone was counted only a few times. The DNA for the CDR3 is TGTGCCAGCAGCCAGATCCTTAGCGGGGGCCAAGAGACCCAGTACTTC. It translates to CASSQILSGGQETQYF. The chain uses TRBV3-1 (or the pseudogene TRBV3-2) and TRBJ2-5, with TRBD2 matching over 9 bases. The CDR3 totals 16 residues. V lost 3 bases, J lost 1 base, and 6 bases stayed unmatched. Looked up from germline, CDR1 is LGHDT and CDR2 is YNNKEL (reference sequence).

The chain links TRBV28 to TRBJ2-3; no firm D call. Per the germline V gene, CDR1 is MDHEN and CDR2 is SYDVKM. Trimming shortened V by 5 bases and J by 2 bases, and 8 bases separated the two germline ends. The CDR3 contains 13 residues. For the CDR3, the DNA is TGTGCCAGCAGTGGGCAGAACACAGATACGCAGTATTTT. It translates to CASSGQNTDTQYF.

The chain couples TRBV7-2 to TRBJ1-3, with D unresolved. The V gene's germline CDR1 is SGHTA and CDR2 FQGNSA. Trimming stripped 1 base from V and 0 bases from J, with 19 bases between. The CDR3 runs to 19 residues. Here the CDR3 reads CASSLGWYFSAGSGNTIYF. In DNA, the CDR3 is TGTGCCAGCAGCTTAGGTTGGTACTTTTCCGCAGGCTCTGGAAACACCATATATTTT.

The DNA of the CDR3 is TGTGCCAGCAAGGAGTTCGTGAACACTGAAGCTTTCTTT. Translating it yields CASKEFVNTEAFF. The chain couples TRBV2 to TRBJ1-1, with D hard to call. The length of the CDR3 is 13 residues. Germline V gene sequence: CDR1 SNHLY, CDR2 FYNNEI. V was pared by 7 bases and J by 0 bases, with 9 bases between.

This chain joins TRBV7-2 and TRBJ2-1; TRBD2 matches at 7 bases. V lost 1 base and J lost 3; bases outside the gene matches: 3. The CDR3 spans 15 residues. CDR1 is SGHTA, CDR2 FQGNSA, per germline. CDR3 nucleotide sequence: TGTGCCAGCAGCTTAGTGGGGGGGAACTACAATGAGCAGTTCTTC. This encodes CASSLVGGNYNEQFF.

CDR3 region: CASSETESGEAFF. Written as DNA, the CDR3 is TGTGCCAGCAGTGAAACCGAATCGGGTGAAGCTTTCTTT. The V call is TRBV6-1, the J call TRBJ1-1; D is unresolved. Germline V gene lookup returns CDR1 MNHNS and CDR2 SASEGT. This CDR3 comprises 13 residues. The ends were cut back, 2 bases at V and 7 bases at J, with 11 bases in the middle.

This clone was observed a single time. The rearrangement links TRBV9 to TRBJ2-5; 8 nucleotides align to TRBD1. Trimming removed 0 bases from V and 5 bases from J; junction bases left unmatched: 6. This CDR3 spans 15 amino acids. Per germline, CDR1 SGDLS and CDR2 YYNGEE. CDR3 in amino acids: CASSVEPGGDETQYF. The CDR3 DNA follows: TGTGCCAGCAGCGTAGAACCAGGGGGCGACGAGACCCAGTACTTC.

The chain employs TRBV20-1 and TRBJ2-7; D is unresolved. The V and J ends lost 3 bases and 0 bases respectively, with 9 bases between them. The germline CDR1 and CDR2 sequences are DFQATT and SNEGSKA (reference sequence). The CDR3 spans 13 residues. CDR3 residues: CSASYGSSYEQYF. CDR3 DNA: TGCAGTGCTAGTTACGGGTCCTCCTACGAGCAGTACTTC.

V and J are TRBV30 and TRBJ2-2; D unresolved. Germline lookup yields CDR1 GTSNPN and CDR2 SVGIG (reference sequence). With 7 bases removed from V and 1 base from J, the gap between germline ends came to 13 bases. The CDR3 is 14 amino acids. CDR3 residues: CASMPTRNTGELFF. CDR3 in DNA: TGTGCCTCCATGCCTACGAGGAACACCGGGGAGCTGTTTTTT.

This rearrangement joins TRBV5-4 to TRBJ2-7; TRBD2 aligns across 9 bases. The CDR3 spans 15 residues. Germline lookup yields CDR1 SGHNT and CDR2 YYREEE (reference sequence). Trimming at V came to 2 bases and at J to 7 bases, leaving 10 bases not matched to a gene. The CDR3 is CASSLPSGAGGEQYF. CDR3 in DNA: TGTGCCAGCAGCTTACCTAGCGGGGCCGGTGGGGAGCAGTACTTC.

Here the CDR3 DNA reads TGTGCCACCAGCAGAGATTCTGGGGCCGCTAATCAGCCCCAGCATTTT. The encoded protein is CATSRDSGAANQPQHF. The chain couples TRBV15 to TRBJ1-5; a possible D gene is TRBD1 (5 bases). V lost 0 bases to trimming and J lost 4 bases, with 13 bases between them. The CDR3 is 16 residues long. Per germline, CDR1 LNHNV and CDR2 YYDKDF (reference sequence).

The chain uses TRBV5-1 and TRBJ2-2; the match to TRBD1 covers 10 bases. After removal of 3 bases from V and 4 bases from J, the junction contained 12 bases not matched to a gene. Germline values: CDR1 SGHRS, CDR2 YFSETQ. CDR3 length: 18 amino acids. CDR3 in amino acids: CASSSVGGQGTFTGELFF. The CDR3 DNA is TGCGCCAGCAGCTCGGTCGGGGGACAGGGGACTTTCACCGGGGAGCTGTTTTTT. Complete variable domain (other parts from reference TRBV5-1 and TRBJ2-2): KAGVTQTPRYLIKTRGQQVTLSCSPISGHRSVSWYQQTPGQGLQFLFEYFSETQRNKGNFPGRFSGRQFSNSRSEMNVSTLELGDSALYLCASSSVGGQGTFTGELFFGEGSRLTVL.

The V call is TRBV11-3, the J call TRBJ2-3, with 7 bases lining up with TRBD2. The CDR3 is made up of 14 amino acids. Germline V gene lookup returns CDR1 SGHNT and CDR2 YENEEA. V shed 2 bases and J 4 bases; nucleotides not matched to a gene: 3. The CDR3 sequence is CASSLRGSADTQYF. The CDR3 nucleotides read TGTGCCAGCAGCTTACGCGGGAGCGCAGATACGCAGTATTTT.

The J gene is TRBJ1-6, the V gene TRBV10-2; tentatively, D is TRBD1 (5 bases). V dropped 0 bases and J dropped 14 bases, with 17 bases sitting between them. Germline lookup yields CDR1 WSHSY and CDR2 SAAADI. The CDR3 extends over 15 amino acids. As DNA, the CDR3 is TGCGCCAGCAGTGAGTCAAACCTCAGGGTGGGCACCCTCCACTTT. Its protein is CASSESNLRVGTLHF.

The V call is TRBV5-1, the J call TRBJ2-7; TRBD2 might be the D (6 bases). Germline CDR1 is SGHRS and CDR2 is YFSETQ. With 4 bases removed from V and 2 bases from J, the gap between germline ends came to 16 bases. The CDR3 sequence is 15 residues long. CDR3 loop: CASSLTGTPAYEQYF. Here the CDR3 DNA reads TGCGCCAGCAGCCTAACCGGGACTCCAGCCTACGAGCAGTACTTC.

This rearrangement joins TRBV19 to TRBJ1-2; 8 bases line up with TRBD1. Germline trimming cut 9 bases from V and 8 bases from J; bases unmatched to any gene: 8. The CDR3 totals 12 residues. From germline, CDR1 is LNHDA and CDR2 SQIVND (reference sequence). The CDR3 sequence is CASGDRQGGYTF. The CDR3 bases are TGTGCCAGCGGGGACAGGCAAGGAGGCTACACCTTC.

The V and J genes are TRBV27 and TRBJ2-3; D is unresolved. CDR3 length equals 15 residues. Germline V gene lookup returns CDR1 MNHEY and CDR2 SMNVEV (reference sequence). The ends were cut back, 3 bases at V and 2 bases at J, with 12 bases in the middle. This chain's CDR3 is CASSFTVTPTDTQYF. CDR3 sequence (DNA): TGTGCCAGCAGTTTTACGGTAACGCCCACAGATACGCAGTATTTT.

The chain uses TRBV11-3 and TRBJ2-2; possible D gene TRBD2, 6 bases. From germline, CDR1 is SGHNT and CDR2 YENEEA. The V gene lost 2 bases and the J gene lost 5 bases, with 24 bases spanning the gap. The length of the CDR3 is 19 residues. The DNA for the CDR3 is TGTGCCAGCAGCTTACCCCCCCCCTACGCGCGGGGTTATACCGGGGAGCTGTTTTTT. This translates into CASSLPPPYARGYTGELFF. The full variable domain, rest sourced from reference TRBV11-3 and TRBJ2-2, is EAGVVQSPRYKIIEKKQPVAFWCNPISGHNTLYWYLQNLGQGPELLIRYENEEAVDDSQLPKDRFSAERLKGVDSTLKIQPAELGDSAVYLCASSLPPPYARGYTGELFFGEGSRLTVL.